The entry below describes one T cell receptor (beta chain). This clonotype was recorded a few times. It lacks a known antigen. No qualities accompany the bases; no much larger clone lies one base away. CDR1 MNHEY and CDR2 SVGAGI were looked up in the germline V gene. V sheds 6 bases and J sheds 1 base, leaving 16 bases between their ends. Taken from cysteine to phenylalanine, the CDR3 has 16 residues. Of all the DNA, just the CDR3 is kept, 48 bases in frame from base 1. The treatment or condition label of this sample denotes: in vitro stimulation with specific CMV peptide epitopes to enrich CMV-specific T cells. The sample is drawn from a study of T cell repertoires in cytomegalovirus infection (dated by TCRdb to 2018 to 2020). Broadly, across the study: The peptide stimulations were aimed at well-studied HLA-B-restricted epitopes as well as recently identified HLA-C-restricted CMV epitopes, whose presentation resists viral immunomodulation. Because public TCR beta signatures pointed to carriage of CMV infection together with the matching HLA type, the HLA type of each donor mattered for the analysis.

Overall study results and their limits: The ex vivo response was dominated by HLA-C-restricted CMV-specific TCR beta clonotypes, which also provided the single most frequent clonotype in two of eight donors. In both this cohort and an independent cohort of some 380 donors, the cumulative frequency of public TCR beta family members distinguished carriers of CMV infection plus the relevant HLA type.

The reads were generated on an Illumina HiSeq 1500. Clones were called with MiXCR by TCRdb after fastp trimmed the public reads at Q25, and only in-frame beta chains were retained. Identical CDR3 protein sequences are pooled into one entry, listed with their most common genes and DNA. The sample profile shows about a million distinct CDR3 sequences; less than 35% of them were found once. Over 12% of the sample is taken by the ten largest. This TCR derives from a human donor in good health (CMV status not recorded). Some clones in this sample may be carry-over from other donors' samples. The chain links TRBV6-5 with TRBJ2-1; tentative D gene TRBD2, with 6 bases matching. Sample: cultured CD8+ T cells from PBMCs, taken from culture after CMV antigen stimulation. The nucleotide sequence is given as TGTGCCAGCAGCGCGGACTACCCCTCTTCCTACAATGAGCAGTTCTTC. This is translated as CASSADYPSSYNEQFF.